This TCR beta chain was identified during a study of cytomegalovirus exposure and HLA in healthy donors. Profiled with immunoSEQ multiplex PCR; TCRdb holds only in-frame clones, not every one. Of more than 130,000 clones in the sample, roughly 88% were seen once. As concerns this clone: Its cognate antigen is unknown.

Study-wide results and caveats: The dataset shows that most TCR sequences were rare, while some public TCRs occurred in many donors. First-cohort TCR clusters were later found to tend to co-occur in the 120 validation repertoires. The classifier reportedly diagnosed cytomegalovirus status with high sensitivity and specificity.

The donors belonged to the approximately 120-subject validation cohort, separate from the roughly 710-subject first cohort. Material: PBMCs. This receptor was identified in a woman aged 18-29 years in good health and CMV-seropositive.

CDR3 in amino acids: CASIAGAGNGYTF. The DNA of the CDR3 is TGTGCCAGCATAGCAGGGGCGGGTAACGGCTACACCTTC. The chain joins TRBV6-5 to TRBJ1-2, with D tentatively TRBD1 (6 bases). Germline V CDR1 and CDR2: MNHEY, SVGAGI. The V gene lost 7 bases and the J gene lost 8 bases, with 17 bases spanning the gap. This CDR3 is built from 13 residues.